These 13 T cell receptor beta chains share one sample of origin, sequenced in a study of PD-L1 blockade in urothelial cancer. Indicated time point: pretreatment peripheral blood. The assay was immunoSEQ multiplex PCR, and TCRdb's table has in-frame clones only and misses some. Of roughly 40,000 clones listed, approximately 90% were seen once; the top ten hold roughly 25%. The material sequenced was PBMCs, taken around atezolizumab (anti-PD-L1) treatment. Every receptor here comes from a donor at least 40 years old with urothelial cancer.

The chain joins TRBV7-6 to TRBJ2-7; D is undetermined. V gave up 2 bases and J gave up 6 bases, with 17 bases separating them. The germline V gene encodes CDR1 SGHVS and CDR2 FNYEAQ. This CDR3 contains 15 residues. The CDR3 reads CASSLNGRAPSEQYF. The CDR3 nucleotides are TGTGCCAGCAGCTTAAATGGTAGAGCCCCGTCCGAGCAGTACTTC.

The chain links TRBV6-5 to TRBJ2-7, with a weak D call TRBD2 (6 bases). There are 15 residues in the CDR3. Germline V gives CDR1 MNHEY, CDR2 SVGAGI. Trimming removed 6 bases at V and 6 bases at J, with 21 bases between. CDR3 loop: CASSPTTGGPGEQYF. CDR3 nucleotides: TGTGCCAGCAGCCCGACGACCGGAGGGCCGGGCGAGCAGTACTTC.

This clone came up a few times. This chain joins TRBV7-8 and TRBJ2-7; D remains ambiguous. Germline V lookup: CDR1 SGHVS, CDR2 FQNEAQ. CDR3 length: 14 residues. Trimming removed 7 bases from V and 2 bases from J, with 15 bases in between. CDR3 protein: CASTLLATTYEQYF. The DNA of the CDR3 is TGTGCCAGCACTCTGCTGGCTACTACCTACGAGCAGTACTTC.

Concerning this clone itself: Germline and junction disagree at one end, which may indicate a read error. CDR3 DNA sequence: TGTGCTAGCAGCCTAGCGGGAGGTGCCGAGACCCAGTACTTC. It yields the protein CASSLAGGAETQYF. The chain carries TRBV7-7 and TRBJ2-5, with 11 positions matching TRBD2. Germline-derived CDR1 and CDR2 are SSHAT and FNYEAQ (reference sequence). CDR3 length: 14 residues.

The chain's CDR3 is CASSLGGPNTEAFF. Written as DNA, the CDR3 is TGTGCCAGCAGCTTGGGAGGCCCGAACACTGAAGCTTTCTTT. The V gene is TRBV5-5, the J gene TRBJ1-1; D not resolved. The CDR3 consists of 14 residues. The germline CDR1 and CDR2 sequences are SGHKS and YYEKEE (reference sequence). V dropped 0 bases and J dropped 1 base, with 7 bases sitting between them. The variable domain in full, with the rest retrieved from reference TRBV5-5 and TRBJ1-1, is DAGVTQSPTHLIKTRGQQVTLRCSPISGHKSVSWYQQVLGQGPQFIFQYYEKEERGRGNFPDRFSARQFPNYSSELNVNALLLGDSALYLCASSLGGPNTEAFFGQGTRLTVV.

This clone was picked up a small number of times. This chain uses TRBV7-2 with TRBJ2-3, with a weak D call TRBD2 (5 bases). The germline V gene encodes CDR1 SGHTA and CDR2 FQGNSA. The V end was cut by 1 base, the J end by 0 bases, with 17 bases between. This CDR3 region has 18 residues. CDR3 region: CASSLGRVSASSTDTQYF. The CDR3 region has the DNA TGTGCCAGCAGCTTAGGGAGAGTTAGCGCGTCGAGCACAGATACGCAGTATTTT.

This clone came up once. V gene TRBV5-6 combines with J gene TRBJ2-7; 9 positions match TRBD1. Trimming took 7 bases from V and 3 from J; bases not matched to a gene: 8. The CDR3 has 14 residues. The germline V gene has CDR1 SGHDT and CDR2 YYEEEE. CDR3 protein: CASGTGQGLYEQYF. In nucleotides, the CDR3 is TGTGCCAGCGGCACGGGACAGGGCCTCTACGAGCAGTACTTC.

The chain is built from TRBV7-9 and TRBJ2-2, with TRBD1 matching 9 bases. Germline CDR1 is SEHNR and CDR2 is FQNEAQ (reference sequence). CDR3 length equals 15 residues. V lost 5 bases, J lost 6 bases, and 7 bases stayed unmatched. In DNA form, the CDR3 reads TGTGCCAGCAGCCCATTGGGACAGGGCTCCGGGGAGCTGTTTTTT. It is translated as CASSPLGQGSGELFF.

The chain carries TRBV6-5 and TRBJ1-2, with 9 nucleotides matching TRBD1. Germline V gene sequence: CDR1 MNHEY, CDR2 SVGAGI. V was pared by 2 bases and J by 4 bases, with 8 bases of the junction left unmatched. The CDR3 runs to 16 residues. The CDR3, as DNA: TGTGCCAGCAGTTACGCCGGGACAGGGCTTGGCTATGGCTACACCTTC. It is translated as CASSYAGTGLGYGYTF.

J is TRBJ2-7 and V is TRBV7-9, with a possible D match to TRBD2 (5 bases). The CDR3 spans 13 residues. V lost 1 base to trimming and J lost 5 bases, with 9 bases between them. CDR1 is SEHNR and CDR2 is FQNEAQ in the germline V gene (reference sequence). CDR3 in DNA: TGTGCCAGCAGCTTAGGGGCCGGGGACGAGCAGTACTTC. Residues: CASSLGAGDEQYF.

The chain joins TRBV4-2 to TRBJ1-2; D remains unclear. The CDR3 is 13 residues long. Per the germline V gene, CDR1 is LGHNA and CDR2 is YNFKEQ. V was shortened by 1 base and J by 3 bases, with 6 bases between the two germline ends. The CDR3 DNA reads TGTGCCAGCAGCCAAGGCGGGTACTATGGCTACACCTTC. Translating gives CASSQGGYYGYTF.

J is TRBJ2-3 and V is TRBV7-6, with 12 bases identical to TRBD2. Unmatched junction bases numbered 3, after V lost 9 bases and J lost 5 bases. This CDR3 region has 13 residues. Germline loops: CDR1 SGHVS, CDR2 FNYEAQ. The CDR3 loop is CASLAGGGDTQYF. In DNA form, the CDR3 reads TGTGCCAGTCTAGCGGGAGGGGGAGATACGCAGTATTTT.

This clone was seen a single time. The J gene is TRBJ1-2, the V gene TRBV4-3; D gene ambiguous. The V end lost 1 base, the J end lost 4 bases, and 13 bases lay between the germline ends. The CDR3 is made up of 15 amino acids. CDR1 is LGHNA, CDR2 YSLEER, per germline. CDR3 amino acids: CASSQGWAGGYGYTF. The CDR3, as DNA: TGCGCCAGCAGCCAAGGGTGGGCCGGTGGCTATGGCTACACCTTC.